This entry is about one T cell receptor (beta chain). What this receptor recognizes is not known. Base qualities are not at hand, and no much larger clone is one base apart. The data stem from a study of cytomegalovirus exposure and HLA in healthy donors (dated by TCRdb to about 2017). Some background on the complete study: According to an earlier analysis of 587 of the donors, about 180 million T cells yielded 117 million unique TCR beta sequences and 250 to 350 Gb of sequence data. An early release that covered about 640 HLA-typed donors contained 300 to 350 gigabases of sequencing data and about 93 million unique TCR sequences. Of the approximately 400 genotyped donors, approximately 83% fell in the genetic ancestry cluster associated with self-reported Caucasian donors. The study was designed to test whether signatures of past pathogen exposure could be identified by cataloging public T cell receptors. The study profiled the T cell repertoires of about 720 subjects by immunosequencing and related them to cytomegalovirus serostatus. A separate validation cohort of approximately 130 different subjects was used in addition to the approximately 700-subject first cohort. To predict cytomegalovirus infection status, the study combined high-throughput TCR immunosequencing, statistical association of individual TCRs with disease status, and machine learning. To study patterns of TCR occurrence, a later analysis re-analyzed previously published TCR beta repertoires from just over 650 donors and added high-resolution HLA genotyping. Rather than using new phenotypic data, the later analysis identified candidate immune exposures from TCR beta sequences and from how often those sequences occurred across donors. An earlier analysis of several hundred of the donors applied high-throughput TCR beta sequencing to assess whether each TCR beta V gene segment acted as functional or pseudogenic. Donor age, sex, ethnicity and CMV serostatus were collected together with the repertoire data. Genome-wide SNP genotypes for about 65% of the roughly 700 donors were used in a later genetic analysis, which treated that subset as a discovery cohort. Every discovery cohort repertoire had been produced on one sequencing platform. HLA typing included class I and class II loci at four-digit resolution. The number of typed donors differed by locus: roughly 620-640 for A, B, C, DRB1 and DQB1; 500 to 550 for DQA1; around 610 for DPA1; and some 450 for DPB1. Roughly 5 DR-DQ haplotypes were handled as single units for association and clustering, since linkage in the cohort was strong. Among roughly 400 genotyped donors of the cohort, an average of roughly 230,000 unique TCR beta nucleotide sequences was sequenced per donor, of which 15% to 20% were non-productive. On the study overall, not on this receptor specifically: In a later genetic analysis, a missense DCLRE1C variant was associated with V-gene and J-gene trimming of TCR beta chains, and the association was replicated in an independent cohort. According to a later analysis, parvovirus B19, influenza, CMV and Epstein-Barr virus appeared linked to several top co-occurrence clusters. The presence/absence analyses assumed that sequencing depth was roughly uniform across donors, and that assumption may not be true. In a later analysis, the rate of TCR association differed among HLA loci, with DRB1 alleles having the most associated TCRs and HLA-C alleles having the fewest. Roughly 17 rarely observed V segments, including chromosome 9 orphons, were excluded from the earlier analysis of several hundred of the donors because counts were too low. This cohort had only TCR beta chains sequenced, and the lack of alpha or paired-chain data limited which features could be detected. Correlated functional status among segregating V segments might be attributable to linkage disequilibrium, but an unknown experimental factor could not be ruled out. At a false discovery rate of 0.05, a later analysis linked approximately 18,000 TCR beta sequences to specific HLA alleles. Because some donors lacked HLA typing at each locus, the association tests relied only on the typed subset. Across donors, most TCR sequences were observed very rarely, whereas some public TCRs were present in many individuals. For the cohort, immune exposure information was limited to CMV serostatus. The authors suggested that the approach could potentially be extended to other disease states and immunological phenotypes. When HLA alleles, especially DR and DQ, strongly co-occurred, TCR associations were difficult to assign to individual alleles. Some IMGT-functional V segments, including TRBV6-2 and TRBV6-3, could not be told apart with the 87-base-pair reads, so those segments were excluded. According to a later analysis, most CMV-associated TCR beta chains appeared to be HLA-restricted, and the HLA associations seemed to be driven largely by CMV exposure. In a later analysis, HLA-associated TCR beta chains were found to be more clonally expanded and to have lower generation probabilities than equally common non-associated chains. A group of highly shared sequence variants was considered likely to be a technical artifact of the sequencing pipeline. A later genetic analysis reported fewer N-insertions in productive TCRs among donors in an Asian-associated ancestry cluster than the roughly 640-donor mean. Three of the identified cytomegalovirus-associated TCR beta chains were confirmed in vitro to be specific for cytomegalovirus antigens. A further reported finding was that TCR beta sequences accurately predicted the HLA-A and HLA-B alleles for most subjects in the first cohort. In an earlier analysis of 587 of the donors, most TCR beta V segments appeared in productive rearrangements about 87% or about 30% of the time, broadly matching IMGT annotations. The classifier was reported to diagnose cytomegalovirus status with high specificity and sensitivity in both the original and validation cohorts. The study gave a list of around 170 TCR beta chains associated with cytomegalovirus.

From cysteine to phenylalanine, the CDR3 is 15 amino acids long. The DNA shown is the 45-base CDR3, in frame from base 1. According to the germline V gene, CDR1 reads SGHRS and CDR2 reads YFSETQ. V is shortened by 7 bases, J by 5 bases, and the region joining them spans 19 bases. Library creation used the immunoSEQ multiplex PCR assay. The multiplex PCR relied on a mix of 60 forward primers for TCR Vbeta segments and 13 reverse primers for TCR Jbeta segments. The CDR3 region of rearranged TCR beta genes was amplified from genomic DNA by a multiplex PCR assay. The Illumina HiSeq System was used to sequence the amplified TCR beta libraries as 87-base-pair reads. The study's processing was this. A later analysis counted approximately 76 million unique TCR beta chains across the roughly 700 repertoires, and roughly 11 million of these chains were shared by at least two donors. Raw reads were error-corrected and collapsed into unique sequences by a nearest-neighbor algorithm in which closely related sequences were merged to remove PCR and sequencing errors. V, D and J gene segments were assigned by aligning CDR3 sequences to IMGT reference sequences. For a sequence to be retained, a match of at least six nucleotides was required to both a V gene segment and a J gene segment. A rearrangement was called productive if the CDR3 had no stop codons and remained in frame with V and J, and every other rearrangement was called non-productive. Following IMGT convention, CDR3 was defined as the stretch from the second conserved V-encoded cysteine to the conserved J-encoded phenylalanine. Sequences without an unambiguous match to a single V gene segment were excluded from the earlier analysis of about 600 of the donors. In an earlier analysis of approximately 550 of the donors, V segments were called functional above 56.7% productive rearrangements and were called segregating when the between-donor standard deviation exceeded 5%. A statistical classification framework was developed to diagnose cytomegalovirus status using the catalog of TCR beta chain sequences. A later analysis assigned V and J genes by comparing TCR nucleotide sequences with IMGT/GENE-DB human TR gene sequences. Using the TCRdist pipeline, a later analysis assigned CDR3 sequences along with most-parsimonious VDJ recombination scenarios. In a later analysis, every TCR beta chain was defined by the combination of its CDR3 amino acid sequence and its V-gene family, and reads without a unique V-gene family were dropped. A later analysis removed over 500 highly shared, low-generation-probability nucleotide sequences to deal with suspected cross-contamination and a sequencing artifact. In a later analysis, a clonal expansion index for each public chain was calculated from normalized within-repertoire ranks of inferred template counts. A later analysis computed generation probabilities with a VDJ recombination model fitted to out-of-frame rearrangements, and checked the results against IGoR. Hypergeometric tests were used in a later analysis to score TCR-TCR, TCR-HLA and TCR-CMV co-occurrence, with a repertoire-size bias correction applied to the TCR pairs. In a later analysis, false discovery rates were estimated by permuting HLA or CMV assignments 20 times. A later analysis grouped co-occurring TCRs with DBSCAN, adding TCRdist sequence similarity when clustering within HLA-allele-positive subsets. Co-occurrence clustering excluded repertoires with fewer than 30,000 or more than 120,000 public chains, plus five with anomalous nucleotide sharing. TCRdb took this table from immuneACCESS and kept in-frame rearrangements with V and J called. Such tables lack part of the clones; where checked against another copy, unresolved V genes explain under half of the gap, and the rest is unexplained. V and J calls plus clone size are reproduced from that table; the DNA served to infer D and trimming. Here the sample has some 120,000 clones; roughly 80% occur a single time. More than 0.2% of the sample rests with the top ten.

The cohort consisted of 600 to 750 healthy bone marrow donors. All cohort members were sampled while nominally healthy, although unrecorded immune exposures were likely present. The donor tested CMV seronegative and was one of the 352 seronegative cohort members. Each donor provided a peripheral blood sample, and peripheral blood mononuclear cells were used for TCR beta sequencing. Genomic DNA was extracted from the blood cell samples with the Qiagen DNeasy Blood Extraction Kit. The sequence joins TRBV5-1 to TRBJ2-1; a tentative D call is TRBD1 (6 bases match). The receptor comes from a man aged 50 to 60 in good health and CMV-seronegative. Source material: PBMCs. The CDR3 region: CASRPGTSDNNEQFF. The DNA reads TGCGCCAGCCGTCCCGGGACAAGCGATAACAATGAGCAGTTCTTC.